Sequencing of this T cell receptor beta chain was carried out in a study of quantifying T cell responses using KT2 cells. Looking at the study overall: Reverse transcription used primers in the TCR alpha and beta constant regions. Study-level findings and limits: Very high KT2 spike-in numbers caused saturation in KT2 sequence detection.

Each cDNA got a UMI-containing oligo ligated at its 3' end. First-round PCR used roughly 4 cycles and beta primers RC1.1 and RC1.2 covering TRBC1 and TRBC2. MiXCR, applied by TCRdb to the UMI-ligation and nested PCR reads, yields one record per CDR3 protein. This table holds 40,000 to 55,000 distinct CDR3 sequences, around a tenth found once. On this clonotype itself: The antigen remains unidentified. An end of the junction does not agree with germline; a read error may underlie this.

The CDR3 sequence is 14 residues long. CDR1 is LNHNV, CDR2 YYDKDF, per germline (reference sequence). The rearrangement uses TRBV15 and TRBJ1-1; the D gene is possibly TRBD1 (5 bases). This clonotype originated in a human donor. The specimen was PBMCs spiked with cells of the T cell clone KT2. The CDR3 DNA reads TGTGCCATCAGCAGGGAGCGGGGGGTGGGTGAAGCTTTCTTT. As protein: CAISRERGVGEAFF.